Listed here are 16 T cell receptor beta chains from one sample, sequenced in a study of blood T cell repertoires in COVID-19. TCRdb's table, derived via immunoSEQ multiplex PCR, lists solely in-frame clones and lacks some. The sample yields more than 300,000 clones, about 91% seen once. Sequencing input: peripheral blood. These receptors came from a woman younger than 45 with COVID-19, enrolled during active disease.

This clone was seen once. The chain uses TRBV5-4 and TRBJ2-3; 11 bases map to TRBD2. Germline CDR1 is SGHNT and CDR2 is YYREEE (reference sequence). Trimming cost V 2 bases and J 1 base; bases outside gene matches: 3. This CDR3 is built from 16 residues. The CDR3 is CASSLKLAGGTDTQYF. The CDR3 nucleotides are TGTGCCAGCAGCTTAAAACTAGCGGGGGGCACAGATACGCAGTATTTT.

This chain connects TRBV29-1 to TRBJ1-2; TRBD1 might be the D (5 bases). The CDR3 is made up of 15 amino acids. Germline V CDR1 and CDR2: SQVTM, ANQGSEA. V lost 0 bases and J 0 bases, leaving 11 bases between the germline ends. Here the CDR3 reads CSVEEIYRSNYGYTF. CDR3 coding DNA: TGCAGCGTTGAAGAGATATACAGGTCTAACTATGGCTACACCTTC.

The rearrangement joins TRBV6-5 to TRBJ1-4, with TRBD1 matching 7 bases. The J segment lost 4 bases and the V segment lost 6 bases, leaving 8 bases of the junction unmatched. Germline V gives CDR1 MNHEY, CDR2 SVGAGI. The CDR3 contains 15 residues. CDR3 region: CASRRIQGNNEKLFF. DNA of the CDR3: TGTGCCAGCAGGCGAATACAGGGGAATAATGAAAAACTGTTTTTT.

Only one count was recorded for this clone. The chain employs TRBV5-5 and TRBJ2-3, with TRBD2 matching over 7 bases. This CDR3 has 15 amino acids. With V trimmed by 3 bases and J by 3 bases, 7 bases remained unmatched. Germline loops: CDR1 SGHKS, CDR2 YYEKEE (reference sequence). CDR3 sequence reads: CASSWERGGTDTQYF. The CDR3 DNA reads TGTGCCAGCAGCTGGGAGCGGGGAGGTACAGATACGCAGTATTTT.

This clone turned up a few times. The chain uses TRBV5-6 and TRBJ1-1; 7 nucleotides agree with TRBD1. Germline V gives CDR1 SGHDT, CDR2 YYEEEE. The trim removed 2 bases at V and 5 bases at J, leaving 3 bases unmatched. CDR3 length: 13 residues. In DNA form, the CDR3 reads TGTGCCAGCAGCTTCCAGGGACAGACTGAAGCTTTCTTT. Translating it yields CASSFQGQTEAFF.

The V gene is TRBV18, the J gene TRBJ1-5, with 8 bases that match TRBD1. This CDR3 contains 15 residues. The V gene end was trimmed by 4 bases and the J gene end by 6 bases; junction bases not matched to a gene: 8. Germline CDR1 and CDR2: KGHSH and LQKENI. The CDR3 spells CASSQGQGVGQPQHF. CDR3 DNA: TGTGCCAGCTCACAAGGACAGGGTGTCGGTCAGCCCCAGCATTTT. The full variable domain, its missing parts supplied by reference TRBV18 and TRBJ1-5, is NAGVMQNPRHLVRRRGQEARLRCSPMKGHSHVYWYRQLPEEGLKFMVYLQKENIIDESGMPKERFSAEFPKEGPSILRIQQVVRGDSAAYFCASSQGQGVGQPQHFGDGTRLSIL.

The CDR3 sequence: CASSQAGGGELFF. DNA for the CDR3: TGTGCCAGCAGCCAAGCAGGGGGCGGGGAGCTGTTTTTT. V usage is TRBV3-1 (or the pseudogene TRBV3-2) and J usage is TRBJ2-2; TRBD1 matches at 7 bases. The V gene end was trimmed by 1 base and the J gene end by 7 bases; junction bases not matched to a gene: 0. The CDR3 has 13 residues. Looked up from germline, CDR1 is LGHDT and CDR2 is YNNKEL (reference sequence).

The V and J genes are TRBV6-5 and TRBJ2-7, with a tentative D call TRBD1 (5 bases). This CDR3 has 14 residues. Per the germline V gene, CDR1 is MNHEY and CDR2 is SVGAGI. Trimming cost V 4 bases and J 6 bases, with 16 bases left between them. The CDR3 DNA sequence: TGTGCCAGCAGTTCTCTGGGTCTGGGGCCCGAGCAGTACGTC. Translating gives CASSSLGLGPEQYV.

The chain has TRBV27 and TRBJ2-3; D is ambiguous. CDR3 length: 14 residues. V was pared by 1 base and J by 0 bases, with 5 bases between. CDR1 is MNHEY, CDR2 SMNVEV, per germline (reference sequence). Here the CDR3 DNA reads TGTGCCAGCAGTTTATGGCCTAGCACAGATACGCAGTATTTT. It translates to CASSLWPSTDTQYF.

V and J are TRBV3-1 (or the pseudogene TRBV3-2) and TRBJ2-3, with 7 bases that match TRBD1. V trimming: 5 bases; J trimming: 0 bases; junction bases outside the gene matches: 5. CDR1 and CDR2 from the germline V gene are LGHDT and YNNKEL (reference sequence). The length of the CDR3 is 15 residues. CDR3 region: CASSAGTASTDTQYF. CDR3 DNA: TGTGCCAGCAGCGCCGGGACAGCTAGCACAGATACGCAGTATTTT.

This clone was counted between two and nine times. The chain links TRBV23-1 to TRBJ2-2; possibly TRBD2 for D (6 bases). TRBV23-1 is placed among ORFs of uncertain function. The CDR3 sequence is 21 residues long. Trimming removed 3 bases at V and 3 bases at J, with 29 bases between. CDR3 in amino acids: CASSHPTWDSPGLGDTGELFF. CDR3 bases: TGCGCCAGCAGTCACCCAACTTGGGACTCACCAGGCTTGGGGGACACCGGGGAGCTGTTTTTT.

V usage is TRBV2 and J usage is TRBJ2-3, with D possibly matching TRBD2 (7 bases). This CDR3 contains 13 residues. Germline V gene sequence: CDR1 SNHLY, CDR2 FYNNEI. Trimming left V 8 bases short and J 5 bases short, with 14 bases between. The CDR3 is CASAGARGDTQYF. The CDR3 DNA reads TGTGCCAGCGCGGGGGCTAGGGGAGATACGCAGTATTTT.

This chain joins TRBV7-9 and TRBJ2-4, with TRBD2 matching over 11 bases. Looked up from germline, CDR1 is SEHNR and CDR2 is FQNEAQ (reference sequence). The CDR3 contains 16 residues. The trim removed 4 bases at V and 6 bases at J, leaving 8 bases unmatched. CDR3: CASSSPTSGEPNIQYF. As DNA, the CDR3 is TGTGCCAGCAGCTCCCCGACTAGCGGGGAACCAAACATTCAGTACTTC.

The gene calls are TRBV3-1 (or the pseudogene TRBV3-2) and TRBJ2-5; possibly TRBD1 for D (5 bases). The CDR3 extends over 14 amino acids. The germline V gene has CDR1 LGHDT and CDR2 YNNKEL (reference sequence). V lost 1 base and J 4 bases, leaving 10 bases between the germline ends. CDR3 protein: CASSQASGRETQYF. The CDR3 nucleotides are TGTGCCAGCAGCCAAGCATCAGGGCGAGAGACCCAGTACTTC.

J is TRBJ1-1 and V is TRBV27, with D maybe TRBD1 (5 bases). This CDR3 contains 15 residues. Trimming left V 3 bases short and J 0 bases short, with 11 bases between. The germline V gene has CDR1 MNHEY and CDR2 SMNVEV (reference sequence). CDR3 sequence: CASSFGDSLNTEAFF. The CDR3, as DNA: TGTGCCAGCAGTTTTGGAGACAGCCTGAACACTGAAGCTTTCTTT.

This clone came up a few times. This chain links TRBV10-1 with TRBJ2-7; D is undetermined. The CDR3 consists of 17 residues. Germline-derived CDR1 and CDR2 are WNHNN and SYGVQD (reference sequence). V dropped 7 bases and J dropped 0 bases, with 22 bases sitting between them. The CDR3 reads CASTAPYEHPSSYEQYF. CDR3 bases: TGCGCCAGCACCGCCCCTTACGAGCACCCGAGCTCCTACGAGCAGTACTTC.